One and the same sample provided the 21 T cell receptor beta chains below, sequenced in a study of Ad26.COV2.S vaccination and SARS-CoV-2 variants. Produced via immunoSEQ multiplex PCR; TCRdb's table is partial and in-frame only. This table holds hundreds of thousands of clones, roughly 89% found once. Sample treatment: 15 to 20 received Ad26.COV2.S at low or high dose, single or two shots; 5 received placebo; per-sample allocation not given. It was on day 63 after the first vaccine or placebo injection that samples were taken. Sequencing used peripheral blood, obtained in a trial of Ad26.COV2.S vaccine versus placebo. These TCRs come from a person aged 18 to 65 who received the Ad26.COV2.S COVID-19 vaccine or a placebo.

This rearrangement joins TRBV19 to TRBJ2-3; TRBD1 is a possible D gene (6 bases). From germline, CDR1 is LNHDA and CDR2 SQIVND (reference sequence). V was pared by 6 bases and J by 4 bases, with 17 bases between. The CDR3 is 15 residues long. The CDR3 sequence: CASSLQGMGPDTQYF. The CDR3 DNA follows: TGTGCCAGTAGCCTTCAGGGGATGGGCCCAGATACGCAGTATTTT.

This rearrangement joins TRBV6-6 to TRBJ2-1, with D hard to call. The V gene lost 1 base and the J gene lost 6 bases, with 13 bases spanning the gap. The CDR3 covers 15 residues. The V gene's germline CDR1 is MNHNY and CDR2 SVGAGI (reference sequence). The CDR3 loop is CASSYLRLKGNEQFF. CDR3 sequence (DNA): TGTGCCAGCAGTTACTTACGGCTGAAGGGCAATGAGCAGTTCTTC.

The V call is TRBV11-1, the J call TRBJ2-7; TRBD1 matches 7 bases. This CDR3 comprises 13 residues. Germline V gene data show CDR1 as SGHAT and CDR2 as FQDESV (reference sequence). With V trimmed by 5 bases and J by 3 bases, 4 bases remained unmatched. The CDR3 protein is CASSRTGLYEQYF. The CDR3 DNA is TGTGCCAGCAGCCGGACAGGACTCTACGAGCAGTACTTC.

This clone was counted only a few times. The chain recombines TRBV18 with TRBJ1-5; D gene ambiguous. CDR1 is KGHSH, CDR2 LQKENI, per germline. The CDR3 is 13 residues long. The ends were cut back, 2 bases at V and 3 bases at J, with 5 bases in the middle. Here the CDR3 reads CASSPRDNQPQHF. The CDR3 DNA reads as TGTGCCAGCTCACCAAGGGACAATCAGCCCCAGCATTTT.

The V and J genes are TRBV7-2 and TRBJ1-2; 12 bases match TRBD1. There are 18 residues in the CDR3. V lost 4 bases, J lost 4 bases, and 13 bases stayed unmatched. CDR1 is SGHTA, CDR2 FQGNSA, per germline. This chain's CDR3 is CASSSPGQGASGGYGYTF. The CDR3 DNA reads TGTGCCAGCAGCTCTCCGGGACAGGGGGCCTCGGGTGGCTATGGCTACACCTTC.

The chain combines TRBV29-1 with TRBJ1-3; D possibly corresponds to TRBD1 (5 bases). The CDR3 loop spans 17 amino acids. CDR1 is SQVTM and CDR2 is ANQGSEA in the germline V gene. The chain's CDR3 is CNYRRVPQVSSGNTIYF. In DNA form, the CDR3 reads TGCAACTATCGTCGGGTCCCACAGGTAAGCTCTGGAAACACCATATATTTT.

The chain links TRBV7-8 to TRBJ2-1, with TRBD2 matching 7 bases. V dropped 5 bases and J dropped 7; count of bases not matched to a gene: 11. Germline V CDR1 and CDR2: SGHVS, FQNEAQ. The CDR3 contains 15 residues. CDR3 nucleotides: TGTGCCAGCAGCCCAGCGGGGAGCCCAAAAAATGAGCAGTTCTTC. Translation gives CASSPAGSPKNEQFF.

The gene calls are TRBV7-9 and TRBJ2-3; the match to TRBD2 covers 12 bases. With 5 bases clipped from V and 5 bases from J, the junction kept 11 bases outside the gene matches. The CDR3 consists of 17 residues. Germline CDR1 reads SEHNR; CDR2 reads FQNEAQ (reference sequence). The CDR3: CASSPPGLAGGIDTQYF. As DNA, the CDR3 is TGTGCCAGCAGCCCACCAGGGCTAGCGGGGGGGATAGATACGCAGTATTTT.

This rearrangement joins TRBV28 to TRBJ1-6; weak D call: TRBD1 (6 bases). Trimming cost V 10 bases and J 10 bases, with 14 bases left between them. The CDR3 is 12 residues long. Germline V gene lookup returns CDR1 MDHEN and CDR2 SYDVKM. The CDR3 coding sequence is TGTGCCACGAACAGGGTAATGTCACCCCTCCACTTT. Translating gives CATNRVMSPLHF.

The J gene is TRBJ2-7, the V gene TRBV9, with TRBD1 as a possible D gene (5 bases). From germline, CDR1 is SGDLS and CDR2 YYNGEE. The CDR3 is made up of 14 amino acids. Trimming stripped 4 bases from V and 0 bases from J, with 11 bases between. CDR3 residues: CASSPTVSSYEQYF. The CDR3 DNA follows: TGTGCCAGCAGCCCGACAGTTAGCTCCTACGAGCAGTACTTC.

The chain has TRBV5-1 and TRBJ2-1; 9 bases are a match to TRBD2. The germline gives CDR1 SGHRS, CDR2 YFSETQ. This CDR3 is built from 15 residues. Germline trimming cut 4 bases from V and 2 bases from J; bases unmatched to any gene: 4. CDR3 sequence (DNA): TGCGCCAGCAGCCCTAGCGGGACTGCCTACAATGAGCAGTTCTTC. It encodes CASSPSGTAYNEQFF.

The chain uses TRBV5-1 and TRBJ2-1; 8 nucleotides align to TRBD1. The CDR3 length is 16 residues. V was clipped by 4 bases and J by 0 bases; unmatched bases: 6. CDR1 is SGHRS and CDR2 is YFSETQ in the germline V gene. In DNA form, the CDR3 reads TGCGCCAGCAGCAGATGGACAGGGAGCTCCTACAATGAGCAGTTCTTC. It yields the protein CASSRWTGSSYNEQFF. Drawing the rest from reference TRBV5-1 and TRBJ2-1, the complete variable domain is KAGVTQTPRYLIKTRGQQVTLSCSPISGHRSVSWYQQTPGQGLQFLFEYFSETQRNKGNFPGRFSGRQFSNSRSEMNVSTLELGDSALYLCASSRWTGSSYNEQFFGPGTRLTVL.

The rearrangement links TRBV7-9 to TRBJ2-5; D may match TRBD1 or TRBD2 (6 bases each). This CDR3 comprises 18 residues. Trimming left V 2 bases short and J 4 bases short, with 23 bases between. CDR1 and CDR2 from the germline V gene are SEHNR and FQNEAQ (reference sequence). CDR3 protein: CASSLRGPLTRTLETQYF. The CDR3 DNA sequence: TGTGCCAGCAGCTTACGGGGGCCTCTAACCCGAACTCTAGAGACCCAGTACTTC.

The gene calls are TRBV4-1 and TRBJ1-4, with D perhaps matching TRBD1 (5 bases). CDR1 is MGHRA and CDR2 is YSYEKL in the germline V gene. V lost 1 base to trimming and J lost 8 bases, with 11 bases between them. The CDR3 loop spans 14 amino acids. Here the CDR3 reads CASSQGAGTEKLFF. The CDR3 DNA follows: TGCGCCAGCAGCCAAGGAGCAGGGACCGAAAAACTGTTTTTT.

V is TRBV29-1 and J is TRBJ1-1, with D perhaps TRBD1 (6 bases). Germline CDR1 and CDR2: SQVTM and ANQGSEA. The CDR3 covers 12 residues. The CDR3 DNA is TGCGGCACTGCCTGGGGGCCCACTGAAGCTTTCTTT. Translated: CGTAWGPTEAFF.

The chain is built from TRBV19 and TRBJ1-3; D is possibly TRBD1 (5 bases). There are 14 residues in the CDR3. Germline CDR1 is LNHDA and CDR2 is SQIVND (reference sequence). Trimming stripped 4 bases from V and 2 bases from J, with 9 bases between. CDR3 sequence: CASSTGTPGNTIYF. The CDR3 DNA reads as TGTGCCAGTAGTACCGGGACTCCTGGAAACACCATATATTTT.

The CDR3 loop is CASSLDLSTEAFF. For the CDR3, the DNA is TGTGCCAGCAGCCTGGACCTGAGCACTGAAGCTTTCTTT. This chain connects TRBV5-4 to TRBJ1-1; D is unclear. V was shortened by 4 bases and J by 4 bases, with 11 bases between the two germline ends. This CDR3 comprises 13 residues. Germline V gene lookup returns CDR1 SGHNT and CDR2 YYREEE (reference sequence).

The chain links TRBV5-6 to TRBJ1-6; 8 bases match TRBD1. V lost 0 bases, J lost 10 bases, and 6 bases stayed unmatched. This CDR3 has 15 residues. Germline CDR1 is SGHDT and CDR2 is YYEEEE. The CDR3 spells CASSLGQGFSSPLHF. CDR3 in DNA: TGTGCCAGCAGCTTGGGACAGGGGTTCTCCTCACCCCTCCACTTT.

This chain joins TRBV5-5 and TRBJ2-7, with unresolved D. The CDR3 consists of 15 residues. The germline V gene encodes CDR1 SGHKS and CDR2 YYEKEE (reference sequence). Trimming stripped 4 bases from V and 7 bases from J, with 21 bases between. CDR3 loop: CASSLAVGAPREQYF. Here the CDR3 DNA reads TGTGCCAGCAGCCTCGCGGTGGGCGCCCCAAGGGAGCAGTACTTC. The full variable domain, with the rest looked up from reference TRBV5-5 and TRBJ2-7, is DAGVTQSPTHLIKTRGQQVTLRCSPISGHKSVSWYQQVLGQGPQFIFQYYEKEERGRGNFPDRFSARQFPNYSSELNVNALLLGDSALYLCASSLAVGAPREQYFGPGTRLTVT.

This sequence joins TRBV6-1 and TRBJ2-5, with D perhaps TRBD2 (6 bases). This CDR3 spans 17 amino acids. Trimming shortened V by 0 bases and J by 1 base, and 15 bases separated the two germline ends. Per germline, CDR1 MNHNS and CDR2 SASEGT. The DNA for the CDR3 is TGTGCCAGCAGTGAAGCCCGCGGGGCACAATTCCAAGAGACCCAGTACTTC. This codes for CASSEARGAQFQETQYF.

CDR3 nucleotide sequence: TGTGCCTGGAGTTCGACAGGCGATCAGCCCCAGCATTTT. As protein: CAWSSTGDQPQHF. This chain links TRBV30 with TRBJ1-5; maybe TRBD1 (6 bases). The germline V and J ends were trimmed by 2 bases and 5 bases, with 10 bases remaining between them. This CDR3 is 13 amino acids long. In germline, CDR1 is GTSNPN, CDR2 SVGIG (reference sequence).